These T cell receptor beta chains were read from a single sample in a study of PD-1 blockade in classical Hodgkin lymphoma. The repertoire was sequenced with immunoSEQ multiplex PCR; TCRdb's copy has only in-frame clones and lacks some. The profile covers some 150,000 clones, with 78% appearing a single time and 7% to 9.5% taken by the ten largest. The sequenced sample was peripheral blood mononuclear cells (PBMCs), obtained before the second cycle of nivolumab. The receptors here all came from a human donor with classical Hodgkin lymphoma. CDR3s include the opening cysteine and the closing phenylalanine or tryptophan. The D gene is left open where the match is weak. Clone size is given for some rows only: seen once, a few or many times, or a class if the clone is expanded.

V gene	CDR3 length	clone size	J gene	D gene	CDR3 protein	CDR3 DNA
TRBV27	19	NA	TRBJ2-7	TRBD2	CASSPLPPGLATKYYEQYF	TGTGCCAGCAGTCCCCTCCCCCCGGGACTAGCGACGAAATACTACGAGCAGTACTTC
TRBV7-9	14	NA	TRBJ2-3	TRBD2	CASSPRGGTDTQYF	TGTGCCAGCAGCCCACGGGGGGGCACAGATACGCAGTATTTT
TRBV5-4	16	NA	TRBJ2-7	NA	CASSQDLDWRSYEQYF	TGTGCCAGCAGCCAAGATTTAGATTGGAGGAGCTACGAGCAGTACTTC
TRBV30	13	NA	TRBJ1-3	NA	CARTEVSGNTIYF	TGTGCCCGGACAGAAGTCTCTGGAAACACCATATATTTT
TRBV6-5	12	NA	TRBJ1-2	NA	CASRGASYGYTF	TGTGCCAGCAGGGGTGCTTCCTATGGCTACACCTTC
TRBV25-1	13	NA	TRBJ2-7	NA	CASSIAGAYEQYF	TGTGCCAGCAGTATAGCTGGTGCCTACGAGCAGTACTTC
TRBV6-5	14	NA	TRBJ2-7	TRBD1	CASSSQGAGNEQYF	TGTGCCAGCAGTTCCCAGGGGGCTGGAAACGAGCAGTACTTC
TRBV6-1	13	NA	TRBJ2-7	TRBD2	CASSEHGGYEQYF	TGTGCCAGCAGTGAACACGGGGGGTACGAGCAGTACTTC
TRBV6-6	12	NA	TRBJ1-1	NA	CASSYRGVEAFF	TGTGCCAGCAGTTACAGGGGCGTTGAAGCTTTCTTT
TRBV28	13	once	TRBJ2-2	NA	CASEELGTGELFF	TGTGCCAGCGAGGAACTCGGGACCGGGGAGTTGTTTTTT
TRBV28	14	NA	TRBJ1-1	TRBD1	CASSLTGVRTEAFF	TGTGCCAGCAGTTTGACAGGGGTTCGAACTGAAGCTTTCTTT
TRBV9	13	NA	TRBJ2-3	NA	CASSVGGTDTQYF	TGTGCCAGCAGCGTAGGCGGAACAGATACGCAGTATTTT
TRBV7-9	13	NA	TRBJ2-3	NA	CASSLSGWDTQYF	TGTGCCAGCAGCTTAAGTGGGTGGGATACGCAGTATTTT
TRBV4-3	16	few	TRBJ1-1	TRBD1	CASRGTPTGGNTEAFF	TGCGCCAGCAGGGGAACCCCGACAGGGGGCAACACTGAAGCTTTCTTT
TRBV5-4	15	many	TRBJ2-7	TRBD2	CASSTRLALMDEQYF	TGTGCCAGCAGCACCAGACTAGCTTTGATGGACGAGCAGTACTTC
TRBV9	17	NA	TRBJ1-1	TRBD1	CASSTGTGGARGTEAFF	TGTGCCAGCAGCACGGGGACAGGGGGCGCCCGGGGCACTGAAGCTTTCTTT
TRBV28	14	NA	TRBJ2-3	TRBD2	CASNLAGFTDTQYF	TGTGCCAGCAATTTAGCGGGGTTCACAGATACGCAGTATTTT
TRBV9	15	NA	TRBJ2-1	TRBD2	CASSKLAGGPVEQFF	TGTGCCAGCAGCAAACTAGCGGGAGGGCCTGTGGAGCAGTTCTTC
TRBV6-5	11	NA	TRBJ1-3	TRBD1	CASSRQGKVYF	TGTGCCAGCAGTCGACAGGGGAAGGTATATTTT
TRBV2	18	NA	TRBJ2-3	TRBD2	CASSLRRLAGGVTDTQYF	TGTGCCAGCAGTTTACGCCGACTAGCGGGGGGGGTGACAGATACGCAGTATTTT
TRBV5-6	15	NA	TRBJ2-1	NA	CASSFRQDLYNEQFF	TGTGCCAGCAGCTTCAGACAGGACCTATACAATGAGCAGTTCTTC
TRBV7-8	16	NA	TRBJ2-7	NA	CASSLDTGRFSYEQYF	TGTGCCAGCAGCTTAGACACAGGGAGGTTCTCCTACGAGCAGTACTTC
TRBV7-2	13	NA	TRBJ2-5	NA	CASSLQGMETQYF	TGTGCCAGCAGCCTCCAGGGGATGGAGACCCAGTACTTC
TRBV27	14	NA	TRBJ1-1	NA	CASSLRVRNTEAFF	TGTGCCAGCAGTTTAAGGGTGCGGAACACTGAAGCTTTCTTT
TRBV7-9	15	NA	TRBJ2-7	TRBD2	CASSPRLAGVGEQYF	TGTGCCAGCAGCCCCAGACTAGCGGGAGTAGGCGAGCAGTACTTC
TRBV4-2	17	NA	TRBJ2-2	TRBD2	CASSQEGSLAGGGELFF	TGTGCCAGCAGCCAAGAAGGGAGTCTAGCGGGGGGCGGGGAGCTGTTTTTT